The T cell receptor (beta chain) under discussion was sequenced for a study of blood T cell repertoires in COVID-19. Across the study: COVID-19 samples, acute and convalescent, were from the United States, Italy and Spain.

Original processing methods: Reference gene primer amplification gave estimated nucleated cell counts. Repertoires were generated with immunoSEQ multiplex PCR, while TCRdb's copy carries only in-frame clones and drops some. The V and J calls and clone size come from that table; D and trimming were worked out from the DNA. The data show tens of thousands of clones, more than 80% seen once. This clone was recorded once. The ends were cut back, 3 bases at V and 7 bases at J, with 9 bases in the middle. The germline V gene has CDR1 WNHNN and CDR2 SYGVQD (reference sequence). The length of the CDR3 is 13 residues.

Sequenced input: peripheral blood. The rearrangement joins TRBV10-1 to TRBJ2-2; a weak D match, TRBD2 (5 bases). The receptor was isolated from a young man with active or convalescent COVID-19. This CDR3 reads CASSETGIGELFF. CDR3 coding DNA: TGCGCCAGCAGTGAAACGGGAATCGGGGAGCTGTTTTTT.